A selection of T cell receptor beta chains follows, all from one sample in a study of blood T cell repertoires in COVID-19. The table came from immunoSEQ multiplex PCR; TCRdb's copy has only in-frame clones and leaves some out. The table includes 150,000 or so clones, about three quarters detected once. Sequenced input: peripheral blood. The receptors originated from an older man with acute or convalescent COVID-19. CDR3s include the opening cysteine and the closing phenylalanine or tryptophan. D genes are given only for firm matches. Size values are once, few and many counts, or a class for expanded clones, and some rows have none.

CDR3 protein: CASSPGTGVSGANVLTF
CDR3 DNA: TGTGCCAGTAGCCCCGGGACAGGGGTGAGTGGGGCCAACGTCCTGACTTTC
V gene: TRBV19
J gene: TRBJ2-6
CDR3 length: 17
clone size: NA
D gene: TRBD1

CDR3 protein: CASSTLTGGTEAFF
CDR3 DNA: TGCGCCAGCAGCACGCTTACAGGGGGCACTGAAGCTTTCTTT
V gene: TRBV5-1
J gene: TRBJ1-1
CDR3 length: 14
clone size: NA
D gene: TRBD1

CDR3 protein: CATGQSGAHGYTF
CDR3 DNA: TGTGCCACCGGGCAGAGCGGCGCTCATGGCTACACCTTC
V gene: TRBV2
J gene: TRBJ1-2
CDR3 length: 13
clone size: NA
D gene: NA

CDR3 protein: CASSPGRWGTEAFF
CDR3 DNA: TGTGCCAGCAGCCCAGGGAGGTGGGGGACTGAAGCTTTCTTT
V gene: TRBV6-5
J gene: TRBJ1-1
CDR3 length: 14
clone size: few
D gene: NA

CDR3 protein: CASSYRQGGSPLHF
CDR3 DNA: TGTGCCAGCAGTTATCGACAGGGAGGTTCACCCCTCCACTTT
V gene: TRBV6-5
J gene: TRBJ1-6
CDR3 length: 14
clone size: few
D gene: TRBD1

CDR3 protein: CASSFLSQPQHF
CDR3 DNA: TGTGCCAGCAGCTTTCTAAGCCAGCCCCAGCATTTT
V gene: TRBV27
J gene: TRBJ1-5
CDR3 length: 12
clone size: NA
D gene: NA

CDR3 protein: CASLNSGGTDTQYF
CDR3 DNA: TGTGCTTCCCTCAATTCCGGGGGGACAGATACGCAGTATTTT
V gene: TRBV19
J gene: TRBJ2-3
CDR3 length: 14
clone size: NA
D gene: TRBD2

CDR3 protein: CASSRPGQGFSMDTQYF
CDR3 DNA: TGTGCCAGCAGCCGACCGGGACAGGGTTTTAGTATGGATACGCAGTATTTT
V gene: TRBV5-6
J gene: TRBJ2-3
CDR3 length: 17
clone size: NA
D gene: TRBD1

CDR3 protein: CASSYGGQGGNYGYTF
CDR3 DNA: TGTGCCAGCAGTTACGGAGGACAGGGGGGGAACTATGGCTACACCTTC
V gene: TRBV6-2/TRBV6-3
J gene: TRBJ1-2
CDR3 length: 16
clone size: NA
D gene: TRBD1

CDR3 protein: CASMPTGGILQPQHF
CDR3 DNA: TGTGCCAGTATGCCCACAGGGGGGATTTTACAGCCCCAGCATTTT
V gene: TRBV19
J gene: TRBJ1-5
CDR3 length: 15
clone size: NA
D gene: TRBD1

CDR3 protein: CASSLTGLRTEAFF
CDR3 DNA: TGTGCCAGCAGCCTAACAGGGCTGAGGACTGAAGCTTTCTTT
V gene: TRBV14
J gene: TRBJ1-1
CDR3 length: 14
clone size: NA
D gene: NA

CDR3 protein: CASSATGGNEQFF
CDR3 DNA: TGTGCCAGTAGTGCAACAGGGGGGAATGAGCAGTTCTTC
V gene: TRBV19
J gene: TRBJ2-1
CDR3 length: 13
clone size: once
D gene: TRBD1

CDR3 protein: CASSNDVTGFYGYTF
CDR3 DNA: TGCGCCAGCAGCAACGACGTGACAGGGTTCTATGGCTACACCTTC
V gene: TRBV5-1
J gene: TRBJ1-2
CDR3 length: 15
clone size: NA
D gene: TRBD1

CDR3 protein: CASSQGGQGTGELFF
CDR3 DNA: TGCGCCAGCAGCCAAGGGGGACAGGGAACCGGGGAGCTGTTTTTT
V gene: TRBV4-3
J gene: TRBJ2-2
CDR3 length: 15
clone size: NA
D gene: TRBD1

CDR3 protein: CASGLFQVGIRDRASQETQYF
CDR3 DNA: TGTGCTAGTGGTTTGTTTCAAGTAGGGATCCGGGACAGGGCCTCCCAAGAGACCCAGTACTTC
V gene: TRBV12-5
J gene: TRBJ2-5
CDR3 length: 21
clone size: NA
D gene: TRBD1

CDR3 protein: CASSQFTGPGEQFF
CDR3 DNA: TGTGCCAGCAGCCAATTTACAGGTCCAGGTGAGCAGTTCTTC
V gene: TRBV3-1/TRBV3-2
J gene: TRBJ2-1
CDR3 length: 14
clone size: NA
D gene: NA

CDR3 protein: CASSADRVHGYTF
CDR3 DNA: TGTGCCAGTAGCGCCGACAGGGTCCATGGCTACACCTTC
V gene: TRBV19
J gene: TRBJ1-2
CDR3 length: 13
clone size: NA
D gene: TRBD1